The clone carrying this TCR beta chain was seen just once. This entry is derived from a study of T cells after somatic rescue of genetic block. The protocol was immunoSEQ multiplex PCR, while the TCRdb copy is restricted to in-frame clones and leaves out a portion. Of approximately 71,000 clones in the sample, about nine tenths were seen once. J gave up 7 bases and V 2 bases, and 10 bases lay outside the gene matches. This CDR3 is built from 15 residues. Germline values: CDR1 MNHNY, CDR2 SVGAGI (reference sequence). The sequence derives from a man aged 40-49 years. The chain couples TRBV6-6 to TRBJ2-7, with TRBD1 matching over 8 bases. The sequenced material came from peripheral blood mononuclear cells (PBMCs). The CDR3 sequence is CASSYQGQDMVEQYF. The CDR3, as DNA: TGTGCCAGCAGTTACCAGGGACAGGACATGGTGGAGCAGTACTTC.